This TCR beta chain stems from a study of T cell responses to AZD1222 COVID-19 vaccine. The assay was immunoSEQ multiplex PCR, and TCRdb's table has in-frame clones only and misses some. The sample carries 200,000 or so clones, more than 85% recorded once. Germline-derived CDR1 and CDR2 are KGHSH and LQKENI. The CDR3 is 12 residues long. V lost 4 bases to trimming and J lost 14 bases, with 12 bases between them. This clone was detected only once. V usage is TRBV18 and J usage is TRBJ1-6; D remains unclear. Sequences were derived from peripheral blood, sampled on day 0 of MenACWY control vaccination. This TCR came from an adult in good health. For the CDR3, the DNA is TGTGCCAGCTCACTAGAGCTGCGGGCCCTCCACTTT. Amino acid sequence: CASSLELRALHF.